These 29 T cell receptor beta chains were all obtained from the same sample, sequenced in a study of control samples from healthy donors and cancer patients (dated by TCRdb to 2020 to 2022). Library preparation used the immunoSEQ multiplex PCR assay. Imported from immuneACCESS, the table was reduced by TCRdb to in-frame sequences with V and J called. These copies leave out some clones; in studies compared against another copy, an unresolved V gene accounts for under half, and the cause of the remainder is not known. The sample table lists more than 50,000 clones, roughly 85% of them with a count of one. The ten largest clones add up to 4.5% to 6.5% of the sample. The specimen was blood. The source is a man aged 35-49 years in good health.

The V call is TRBV6-5, the J call TRBJ1-5, with a weak D call TRBD1 (6 bases). V lost 6 bases to trimming and J lost 7 bases, with 16 bases between them. The CDR3 length is 14 residues. CDR1 MNHEY and CDR2 SVGAGI come from the germline V gene. The CDR3 reads CASRGVQGIQPQHF. CDR3 sequence (DNA): TGTGCCAGCAGGGGGGTGCAGGGGATACAGCCCCAGCATTTT.

CDR3 nucleotides: TGTGCCAGTAGTTTTACCGGCGGTAGCTCCTACGAGCAGTACTTC. Encoded protein: CASSFTGGSSYEQYF. This sequence joins TRBV19 and TRBJ2-7; D ambiguous. The CDR3 is made up of 15 amino acids. V lost 5 bases and J lost 0, with 14 bases in between. The germline V gene has CDR1 LNHDA and CDR2 SQIVND (reference sequence).

The V and J genes are TRBV7-2 and TRBJ1-1, with TRBD1 matching 7 bases. Trimming removed 7 bases from V and 1 base from J; junction bases left unmatched: 9. The germline V gene has CDR1 SGHTA and CDR2 FQGNSA. CDR3 length: 15 amino acids. DNA of the CDR3: TGTGCCAGCATCCTCGTTACAGGGGCGAACACTGAAGCTTTCTTT. This encodes CASILVTGANTEAFF.

The rearrangement uses TRBV9 and TRBJ1-5; D is ambiguous. V shed 0 bases and J shed 7 bases, with 8 bases lying between them. Germline V lookup: CDR1 SGDLS, CDR2 YYNGEE. This CDR3 is built from 13 residues. The CDR3 DNA sequence: TGTGCCAGCAGCGTAGGGTCTGGGCAGCCCCAGCATTTT. Translation: CASSVGSGQPQHF.

The V gene is TRBV9, the J gene TRBJ2-7; 7 nucleotides line up with TRBD1. Germline V gene lookup returns CDR1 SGDLS and CDR2 YYNGEE. There are 14 residues in the CDR3. Trimming cost V 4 bases and J 1 base; bases outside gene matches: 5. The CDR3 loop reads CASSPWTGSYEQYF. CDR3 coding DNA: TGTGCCAGCAGCCCGTGGACAGGTTCCTACGAGCAGTACTTC.

The chain carries TRBV27 and TRBJ2-3, with D possibly TRBD1 on 6 matching bases. Germline V gene lookup returns CDR1 MNHEY and CDR2 SMNVEV (reference sequence). The CDR3 loop spans 15 amino acids. Trimming cost V 5 bases and J 1 base, with 13 bases left between them. In DNA, the CDR3 is TGTGCCAGCAGTCTACAGGGAAGGGGCACAGATACGCAGTATTTT. Residues: CASSLQGRGTDTQYF.

The V and J genes are TRBV4-2 and TRBJ1-1; 9 bases match TRBD1. Germline lookup yields CDR1 LGHNA and CDR2 YNFKEQ. The V and J ends lost 1 base and 4 bases, in that order; junction bases with no gene match: 4. This CDR3 is built from 15 residues. This CDR3 reads CASSQVQTGGTEAFF. CDR3 sequence (DNA): TGTGCCAGCAGCCAAGTGCAGACAGGGGGCACTGAAGCTTTCTTT.

This chain joins TRBV6-5 and TRBJ2-7, with TRBD1 matching 8 bases. J lost 3 bases, V lost 7 bases, and 8 bases had no gene match. Germline V gene data show CDR1 as MNHEY and CDR2 as SVGAGI. The CDR3 is made up of 14 amino acids. CDR3 loop: CASTRGLLLYEQYF. CDR3 nucleotide sequence: TGTGCCAGCACCAGGGGGCTCCTTCTCTACGAGCAGTACTTC.

The J gene is TRBJ2-5, the V gene TRBV10-3; D is ambiguous. The CDR3 is 12 amino acids. V was shortened by 5 bases and J by 3 bases, with 7 bases between the two germline ends. CDR1 and CDR2 from the germline V gene are ENHRY and SYGVKD. The CDR3 sequence is CAISPSEETQYF. The CDR3 DNA follows: TGTGCCATCAGTCCTAGTGAAGAGACCCAGTACTTC.

The chain employs TRBV5-4 and TRBJ2-1; perhaps TRBD2 as D (5 bases). V was shortened by 2 bases and J by 6 bases, with 9 bases between the two germline ends. The CDR3 is made up of 13 amino acids. CDR1 SGHNT and CDR2 YYREEE come from the germline V gene (reference sequence). CDR3 coding DNA: TGTGCCAGCAGCTTCGGGGAGATCAATGAGCAGTTCTTC. Residues: CASSFGEINEQFF.

The V gene is TRBV28, the J gene TRBJ1-1, with unresolved D. The CDR3 consists of 12 residues. V lost 3 bases to trimming and J lost 10 bases, with 12 bases between them. Germline-derived CDR1 and CDR2 are MDHEN and SYDVKM. The CDR3 loop is CASSFALGTAFF. The CDR3 nucleotides read TGTGCCAGCAGTTTTGCGCTGGGAACAGCTTTCTTT.

The chain carries TRBV27 and TRBJ1-1, with 9 bases aligning to TRBD1. The CDR3 has 14 amino acids. In germline, CDR1 is MNHEY, CDR2 SMNVEV (reference sequence). J was trimmed by 2 bases and V by 5 bases; bases with no gene match: 3. CDR3: CASSLQGANTEAFF. CDR3 nucleotides: TGTGCCAGCAGTCTACAGGGGGCAAACACTGAAGCTTTCTTT.

The V call is TRBV5-8, the J call TRBJ2-6; D ambiguous. There are 15 residues in the CDR3. V lost 0 bases, J lost 0 bases, and 4 bases lay in between. Per germline, CDR1 SGHTS and CDR2 YDEGEE. CDR3 sequence: CASSLGSSGANVLTF. Here the CDR3 DNA reads TGTGCCAGCAGCTTGGGGAGCTCTGGGGCCAACGTCCTGACTTTC.

The CDR3 reads CASSNRGLQSTDTQYF. In DNA, the CDR3 is TGTGCCAGTAGTAACCGGGGCCTACAAAGCACAGATACGCAGTATTTT. This chain joins TRBV19 and TRBJ2-3; D might be TRBD1 or TRBD2, each matching 5 bases. Germline CDR1 LNHDA, CDR2 SQIVND (reference sequence). The CDR3 has 16 residues. V dropped 4 bases and J dropped 0 bases, with 14 bases sitting between them.

V gene TRBV11-3 combines with J gene TRBJ2-3; 8 bases agree with TRBD2. Germline-derived CDR1 and CDR2 are SGHNT and YENEEA. The CDR3 length is 17 residues. With 5 bases clipped from V and 3 bases from J, the junction kept 13 bases outside the gene matches. For the CDR3, the DNA is TGTGCCAGCAGCCCCCCGTCCAGCGGGGGACCTACAGATACGCAGTATTTT. Translation gives CASSPPSSGGPTDTQYF. The full variable domain, in which reference TRBV11-3 and TRBJ2-3 provide the parts outside the CDR3, is EAGVVQSPRYKIIEKKQPVAFWCNPISGHNTLYWYLQNLGQGPELLIRYENEEAVDDSQLPKDRFSAERLKGVDSTLKIQPAELGDSAVYLCASSPPSSGGPTDTQYFGPGTRLTVL.

The chain employs TRBV24-1 and TRBJ2-1, with D unresolved. Trimming cost V 9 bases and J 0 bases, with 14 bases left between them. The CDR3 has 15 amino acids. CDR1 is KGHDR and CDR2 is SFDVKD in the germline V gene. The CDR3 nucleotides read TGTGCCACCGGCGCTGCGGAATCCTCCTACAATGAGCAGTTCTTC. Translation gives CATGAAESSYNEQFF.

The rearrangement uses TRBV28 and TRBJ2-5; either TRBD1 or TRBD2 may supply D (5 bases each). V was clipped by 4 bases and J by 4 bases, with 22 bases between them. This CDR3 is built from 17 residues. CDR1 is MDHEN and CDR2 is SYDVKM in the germline V gene. The CDR3 sequence is CASSSYAFDPGGETQYF. DNA of the CDR3: TGTGCCAGCAGTTCTTACGCGTTCGACCCTGGGGGAGAGACCCAGTACTTC.

This clone was seen only once. The V and J genes are TRBV9 and TRBJ2-2; no clear D gene. The CDR3 contains 13 residues. The germline CDR1 and CDR2 sequences are SGDLS and YYNGEE. V was clipped by 0 bases and J by 6 bases, with 6 bases between them. Written as DNA, the CDR3 is TGTGCCAGCAGCGTAGGACGATCCGGGGAGCTGTTTTTT. This gives the protein CASSVGRSGELFF.

V usage is TRBV6-2 or TRBV6-3 and J usage is TRBJ1-5, with D maybe TRBD1 (5 bases). Trimming removed 5 bases at V and 2 bases at J, with 13 bases between. The CDR3 runs 15 residues. Germline assignment: CDR1 MNHEY and CDR2 SVGEGT. In nucleotides, the CDR3 is TGTGCCAGCAGTCAGACAGCCATGGGCAATCAGCCCCAGCATTTT. Amino acid sequence: CASSQTAMGNQPQHF.

The V gene is TRBV5-6, the J gene TRBJ1-1; a weak D match, TRBD1 (6 bases). The germline CDR1 and CDR2 sequences are SGHDT and YYEEEE. Trimming removed 0 bases from V and 1 base from J, with 19 bases in between. The CDR3 loop spans 18 amino acids. The CDR3: CASSLAGGVWGQNTEAFF. The CDR3 DNA sequence: TGTGCCAGCAGCTTGGCCGGTGGGGTATGGGGACAGAACACTGAAGCTTTCTTT.

The gene calls are TRBV6-5 and TRBJ1-2; possible D gene TRBD1, 6 bases. Germline CDR1 reads MNHEY; CDR2 reads SVGAGI. The V gene lost 5 bases and the J gene lost 4 bases, with 11 bases spanning the gap. The CDR3 spans 13 residues. CDR3 region: CASSRGGTYGYTF. CDR3 coding DNA: TGTGCCAGCAGTAGGGGGGGCACCTATGGCTACACCTTC.

The chain joins TRBV9 to TRBJ2-1, with 14 bases matching TRBD2. The CDR3 length is 14 residues. V shed 3 bases, J shed 7 bases, and the junction held 0 bases outside the gene matches. CDR1 is SGDLS and CDR2 is YYNGEE in the germline V gene. The CDR3 nucleotides read TGTGCCAGCAGCGGGACTAGCGGGAGGAATGAGCAGTTCTTC. Protein product: CASSGTSGRNEQFF.

This chain joins TRBV7-2 and TRBJ2-3; D is unresolved. Germline CDR1 and CDR2: SGHTA and FQGNSA. The CDR3 runs to 13 residues. Trimming left V 1 base short and J 3 bases short, with 5 bases between. CDR3 sequence reads: CASSLVGTDTQYF. As DNA, the CDR3 is TGTGCCAGCAGCTTAGTTGGGACAGATACGCAGTATTTT.

The V gene is TRBV7-3, the J gene TRBJ2-3, with 10 positions matching TRBD2. V lost 5 bases to trimming and J lost 2 bases; unmatched junction nucleotides: 7. The germline V gene encodes CDR1 SGHTA and CDR2 FQGTGA. The CDR3 runs 16 residues. The CDR3 bases are TGTGCCAGCAGCACGACCGGGACTAGCGTCACAGATACGCAGTATTTT. Its protein is CASSTTGTSVTDTQYF. Together with reference TRBV7-3 and TRBJ2-3, the CDR3 gives the full variable domain: GAGVSQTPSNKVTEKGKYVELRCDPISGHTALYWYRQSLGQGPEFLIYFQGTGAADDSGLPNDRFFAVRPEGSVSTLKIQRTERGDSAVYLCASSTTGTSVTDTQYFGPGTRLTVL.

V is TRBV12-3 or TRBV12-4 and J is TRBJ2-3; D uncertain. CDR3 size: 13 residues. Between the trimmed V and J ends, which lost 5 bases and 4 bases, there was a span of 10 bases. CDR3 bases: TGTGCCAGCAGTCAAACCGGGCCAGATACGCAGTATTTT. This sequence encodes CASSQTGPDTQYF.

The chain joins TRBV2 to TRBJ1-2; D is unclear. The CDR3 loop spans 15 amino acids. From germline, CDR1 is SNHLY and CDR2 FYNNEI. The germline V and J ends were trimmed by 3 bases and 0 bases, with 11 bases remaining between them. As DNA, the CDR3 is TGTGCCAGCAGTGATGACAATGGAGCTAACTATGGCTACACCTTC. Its translation is CASSDDNGANYGYTF.

V usage is TRBV19 and J usage is TRBJ2-7; 9 positions agree with TRBD1. Losses at the gene ends were 4 bases for V and 3 bases for J; bases not matched to a gene: 10. The germline V gene has CDR1 LNHDA and CDR2 SQIVND (reference sequence). The CDR3 has 16 amino acids. This CDR3 is CASSTSRTGAVYEQYF. In nucleotides, the CDR3 is TGTGCCAGTAGTACCAGCCGGACAGGGGCGGTCTACGAGCAGTACTTC.

This clone has only a few counts. The chain carries TRBV20-1 and TRBJ2-5; D ambiguous. Per germline, CDR1 DFQATT and CDR2 SNEGSKA (reference sequence). The CDR3 runs 11 residues. Deletions cut 4 bases from V and 3 bases from J, with 6 bases between. Here the CDR3 DNA reads TGCAGTGCTATCCCGGAAGAGACCCAGTACTTC. Its translation is CSAIPEETQYF.

CDR3 nucleotide sequence: TGTGCCAGCAGTTACTCGACCAGATTTGGCTACACCTTC. Translating it yields CASSYSTRFGYTF. This chain joins TRBV6-5 and TRBJ1-2; D call uncertain. CDR1 MNHEY and CDR2 SVGAGI come from the germline V gene. Trimming took 0 bases from V and 7 from J, leaving 9 bases between them. The CDR3 extends over 13 amino acids.